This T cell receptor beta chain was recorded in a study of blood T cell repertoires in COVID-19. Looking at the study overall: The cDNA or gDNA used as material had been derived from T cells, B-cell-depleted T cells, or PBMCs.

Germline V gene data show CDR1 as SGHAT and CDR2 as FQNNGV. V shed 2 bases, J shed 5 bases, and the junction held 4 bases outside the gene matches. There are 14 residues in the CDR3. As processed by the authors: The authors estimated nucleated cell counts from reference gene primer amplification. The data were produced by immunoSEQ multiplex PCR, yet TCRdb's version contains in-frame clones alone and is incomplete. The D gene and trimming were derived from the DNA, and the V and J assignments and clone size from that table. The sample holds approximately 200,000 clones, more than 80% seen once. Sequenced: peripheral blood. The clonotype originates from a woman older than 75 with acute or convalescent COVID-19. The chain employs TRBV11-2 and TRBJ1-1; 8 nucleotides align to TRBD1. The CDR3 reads CASSLQGARTEAFF. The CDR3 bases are TGTGCCAGCAGCTTACAGGGGGCGCGGACTGAAGCTTTCTTT.